This T cell receptor (beta chain) is drawn from a study of blood T cells in healthy people across ages. Using a J-beta primer mix together with a sample-barcoded 5' primer, a second PCR was run for about 6 to 12 cycles. A single record per CDR3 protein comes from TCRdb applying MiXCR to the 5' RACE reads. The repertoire has about 800,000 distinct CDR3 sequences, approximately 25% of them found once; the top ten carry 3% to 4.5%. Per germline, CDR1 LNHDA and CDR2 SQIVND (reference sequence). The CDR3 has 15 residues. V lost 1 base and J lost 1; bases outside the gene matches: 4. The same data also went into a second study, on T cells of mothers and their children. That work adds: A few healthy Caucasian mothers and their six children donated. The study obtained over 8 million TCR beta CDR3 reads per mother and a few million per child. The authors detected no persistent microchimeric T cell clones.

Sequenced input: blood. The sequence was obtained from a boy aged 5-17 years in good health. The chain links TRBV19 to TRBJ2-7; TRBD1 aligns across 7 bases. The CDR3: CASSIVGTESYEQYF. CDR3 coding DNA: TGTGCCAGTAGTATAGTTGGGACAGAATCCTACGAGCAGTACTTC.